This TCR beta chain was identified in a study of blood T cell repertoires in COVID-19. Study as a whole: The origin of the acute and convalescent COVID-19 samples was the United States, Italy and Spain.

Unmatched junction bases numbered 7, after V lost 6 bases and J lost 8 bases. The germline V gene has CDR1 LNHDA and CDR2 SQIVND (reference sequence). The CDR3 length is 14 residues. Per the study methods: Quantification of nucleated cells was approximated via reference gene primer amplification. TCRdb's copy holds only in-frame clones and misses some; the assay was immunoSEQ multiplex PCR. The D gene and trimming were derived from the DNA, and the V and J assignments and clone size from that table. The sample records about 160,000 clones, about 90% being singletons. V usage is TRBV19 and J usage is TRBJ2-1, with 10 bases that match TRBD2. Material: PBMCs or T cells enriched from blood (not recorded which). The TCR comes from a woman aged 45-59 years who had recovered from COVID-19. CDR3 sequence: CASSPLAGPHEQFF. The CDR3 DNA reads TGTGCCAGTAGCCCACTAGCGGGACCCCATGAGCAGTTCTTC.